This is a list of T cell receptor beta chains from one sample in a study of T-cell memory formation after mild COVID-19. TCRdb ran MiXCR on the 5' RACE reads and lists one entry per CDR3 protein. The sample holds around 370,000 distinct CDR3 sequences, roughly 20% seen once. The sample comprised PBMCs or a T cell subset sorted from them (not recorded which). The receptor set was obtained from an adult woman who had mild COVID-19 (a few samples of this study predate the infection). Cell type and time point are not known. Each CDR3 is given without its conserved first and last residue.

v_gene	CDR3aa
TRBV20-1	SATTGGEYNEQF
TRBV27	ASSPSPGTGTYEQY
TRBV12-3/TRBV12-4	ASRYRVTEAF
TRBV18	ASSPAQPSTDTQY
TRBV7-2	ASSLDIPPHQETQY
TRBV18	ASSTGAGSYEQY
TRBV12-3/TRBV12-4	ASSFAGVAYNEQF
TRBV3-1	ASSQDPTGGGASTDTQY
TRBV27	ASSLKGSRFYEQY
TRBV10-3	AINGQGTYGYT
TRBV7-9	ASSLGLAGVGVSSTDTQY
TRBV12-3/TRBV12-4	ASSLWNPSYEQY
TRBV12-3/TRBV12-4	ASSLGGISNQPQH
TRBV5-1	ASTGPNYEQY
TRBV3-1	ASSQLAGVGAF
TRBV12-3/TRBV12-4	ASSFPQSPFSYNEQF
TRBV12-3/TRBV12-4	ASRSTGIGTEAF
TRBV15	ATSRDTGRDEQY
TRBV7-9	ASSPRLAGGLGNEQF
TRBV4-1	ASSQKMTDSYEQY
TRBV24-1	ATSDLRRGEQF
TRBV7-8	ASSPAGAYNSPLH
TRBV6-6	ASSFPPQGLNTEAF
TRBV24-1	ATSTRVEQF
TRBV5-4	ASSVRGNDYGYT
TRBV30	AWSVTRGEQY
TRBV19	ASSLWGTANSPLH
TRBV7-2	ASTARDTLAKNIQY
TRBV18	ASSPKEANTEAF
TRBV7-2	ASSSDGTIPRAYGYT
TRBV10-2	ASSERGALRGYT
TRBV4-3	ASSPNPTGQTQY
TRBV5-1	ASSLDAFSKRF
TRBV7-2	ASSLASVTVKNIQY
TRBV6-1	ASSEGTGWDKNIQY
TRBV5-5	ASSPFGGFGNQPQH
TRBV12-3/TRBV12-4	ASSGEGRTYNEQF
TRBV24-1	ATSDPSTGRYNEQF
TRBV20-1	SAGIGQGSVQPQH
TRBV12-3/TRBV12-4	ASEQGNYGYT
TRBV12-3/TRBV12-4	ASSGSDYGYT
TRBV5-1	ASSFLAGGETQY
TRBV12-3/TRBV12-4	ASSLADRTNTEAF